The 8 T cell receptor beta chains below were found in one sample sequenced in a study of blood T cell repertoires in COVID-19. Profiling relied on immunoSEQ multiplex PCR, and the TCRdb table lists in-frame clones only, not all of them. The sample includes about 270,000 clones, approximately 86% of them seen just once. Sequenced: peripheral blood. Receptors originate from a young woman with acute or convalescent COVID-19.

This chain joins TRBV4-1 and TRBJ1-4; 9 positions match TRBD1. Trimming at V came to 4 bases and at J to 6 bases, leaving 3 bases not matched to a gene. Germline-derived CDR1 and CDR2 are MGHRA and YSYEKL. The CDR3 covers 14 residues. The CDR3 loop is CASSRDRGDEKLFF. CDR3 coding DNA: TGCGCCAGCAGCCGTGACAGGGGGGATGAAAAACTGTTTTTT.

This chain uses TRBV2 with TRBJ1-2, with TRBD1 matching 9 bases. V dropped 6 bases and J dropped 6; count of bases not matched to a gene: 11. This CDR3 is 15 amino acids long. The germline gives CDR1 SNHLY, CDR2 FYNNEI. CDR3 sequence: CASRTTGQGLHGYTF. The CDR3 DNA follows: TGTGCCAGCAGGACAACCGGACAGGGGCTACATGGCTACACCTTC.

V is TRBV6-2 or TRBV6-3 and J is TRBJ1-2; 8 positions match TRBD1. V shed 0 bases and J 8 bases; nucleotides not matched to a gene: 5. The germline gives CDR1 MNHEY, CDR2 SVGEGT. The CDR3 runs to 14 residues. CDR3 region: CASSYSGQGGGYTF. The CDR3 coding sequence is TGTGCCAGCAGTTACTCAGGACAGGGAGGGGGCTACACCTTC.

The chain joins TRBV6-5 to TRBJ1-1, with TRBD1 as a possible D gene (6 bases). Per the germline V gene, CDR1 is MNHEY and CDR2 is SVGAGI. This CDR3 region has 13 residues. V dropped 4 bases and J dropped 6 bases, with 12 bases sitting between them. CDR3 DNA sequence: TGTGCCAGCAGTTTACAGGGTTTCGCTGAAGCTTTCTTT. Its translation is CASSLQGFAEAFF.

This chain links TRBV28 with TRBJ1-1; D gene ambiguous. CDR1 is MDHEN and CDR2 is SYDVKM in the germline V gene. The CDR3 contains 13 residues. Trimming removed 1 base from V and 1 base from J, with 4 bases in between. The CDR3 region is CASSLSGNTEAFF. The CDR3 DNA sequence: TGTGCCAGCAGTTTATCGGGGAACACTGAAGCTTTCTTT. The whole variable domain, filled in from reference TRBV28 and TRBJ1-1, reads DVKVTQSSRYLVKRTGEKVFLECVQDMDHENMFWYRQDPGLGLRLIYFSYDVKMKEKGDIPEGYSVSREKKERFSLILESASTNQTSMYLCASSLSGNTEAFFGQGTRLTVV.

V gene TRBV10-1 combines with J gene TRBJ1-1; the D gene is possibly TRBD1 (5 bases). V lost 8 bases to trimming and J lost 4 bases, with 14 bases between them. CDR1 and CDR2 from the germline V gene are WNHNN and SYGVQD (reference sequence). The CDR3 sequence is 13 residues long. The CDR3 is CASQWGVGTEAFF. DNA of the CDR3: TGCGCCAGCCAGTGGGGGGTTGGCACTGAAGCTTTCTTT.

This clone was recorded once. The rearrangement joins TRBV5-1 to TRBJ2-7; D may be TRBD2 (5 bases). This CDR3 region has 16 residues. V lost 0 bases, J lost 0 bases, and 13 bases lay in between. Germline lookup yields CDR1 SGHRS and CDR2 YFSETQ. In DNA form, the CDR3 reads TGCGCCAGCAGCTTGGCTTCGGGAACAAGCTCCTACGAGCAGTACTTC. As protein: CASSLASGTSSYEQYF.

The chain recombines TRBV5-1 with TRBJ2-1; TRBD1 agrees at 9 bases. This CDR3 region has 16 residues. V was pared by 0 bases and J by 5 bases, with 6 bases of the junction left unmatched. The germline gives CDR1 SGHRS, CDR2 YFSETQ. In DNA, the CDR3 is TGCGCCAGCAGCTTGGCGGGACAGGGTTCCAACAATGAGCAGTTCTTC. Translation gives CASSLAGQGSNNEQFF. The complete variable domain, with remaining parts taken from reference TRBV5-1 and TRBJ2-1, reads KAGVTQTPRYLIKTRGQQVTLSCSPISGHRSVSWYQQTPGQGLQFLFEYFSETQRNKGNFPGRFSGRQFSNSRSEMNVSTLELGDSALYLCASSLAGQGSNNEQFFGPGTRLTVL.